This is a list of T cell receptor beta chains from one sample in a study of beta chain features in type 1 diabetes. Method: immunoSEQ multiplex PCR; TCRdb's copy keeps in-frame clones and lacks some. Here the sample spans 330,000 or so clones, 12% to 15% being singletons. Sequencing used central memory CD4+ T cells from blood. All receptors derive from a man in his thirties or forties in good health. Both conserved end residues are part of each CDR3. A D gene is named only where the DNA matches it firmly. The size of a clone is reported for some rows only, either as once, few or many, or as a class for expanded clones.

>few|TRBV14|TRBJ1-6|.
CASSPYRTVNNSPLHF
TGTGCCAGCAGCCCGTATCGGACAGTTAATAATTCACCCCTCCACTTT
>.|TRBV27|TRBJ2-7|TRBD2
CASRASGARTYEQYF
TGTGCCAGCAGGGCTAGCGGGGCTCGCACCTACGAGCAGTACTTC
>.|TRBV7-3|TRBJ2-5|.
CASSVDGTQETQYF
TGTGCCAGCAGCGTGGACGGGACTCAAGAGACCCAGTACTTC
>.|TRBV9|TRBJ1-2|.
CASSESTGYGYTF
TGTGCCAGCAGCGAATCTACAGGCTATGGCTACACCTTC
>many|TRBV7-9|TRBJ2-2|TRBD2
CASRLAGIQTGELFF
TGTGCCAGCAGACTAGCGGGGATACAGACCGGGGAGCTGTTTTTT
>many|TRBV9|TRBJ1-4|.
CASSASVGNEKLFF
TGTGCCAGCAGCGCTTCTGTTGGTAATGAAAAACTGTTTTTT
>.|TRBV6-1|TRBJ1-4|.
CASSDRAVANEKLFF
TGTGCCAGCAGTGACAGGGCGGTAGCTAATGAAAAACTGTTTTTT
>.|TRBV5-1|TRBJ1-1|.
CASSLAVAGLGGEAFF
TGCGCCAGCAGCTTGGCGGTCGCAGGGTTAGGGGGTGAAGCTTTCTTT
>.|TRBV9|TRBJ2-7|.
CASSREGGSPYEQYF
TGTGCCAGCTCTCGAGAGGGGGGTAGCCCCTACGAGCAGTACTTC
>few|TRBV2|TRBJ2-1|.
CASSAFGEQFF
TGTGCCAGCAGCGCCTTCGGTGAGCAGTTCTTC
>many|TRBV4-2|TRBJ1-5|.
CASSQGGPGGPQHF
TGTGCCAGCAGCCAAGGGGGTCCGGGGGGCCCCCAGCATTTT
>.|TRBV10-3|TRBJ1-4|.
CAISDRGRDEKLFF
TGTGCCATCAGTGATCGAGGGAGGGATGAAAAACTGTTTTTT
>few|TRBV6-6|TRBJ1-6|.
CASSYDRRNSPLHF
TGTGCCAGCAGTTACGACCGTCGGAATTCACCCCTCCACTTT
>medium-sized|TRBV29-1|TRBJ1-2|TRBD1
CSVVAKGARNYGYTF
TGCAGCGTTGTGGCAAAGGGGGCTAGGAACTATGGCTACACCTTC
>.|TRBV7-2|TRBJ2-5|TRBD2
CASSPTPTSGGETQYF
TGTGCCAGCAGCCCAACCCCGACTAGCGGGGGAGAGACCCAGTACTTC
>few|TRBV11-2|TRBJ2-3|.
CASSATRTTDTQYF
TGTGCCAGCAGCGCGACGCGGACCACAGATACGCAGTATTTT
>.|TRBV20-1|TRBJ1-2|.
CSAHLGLRYTF
TGCAGTGCTCACCTAGGACTGCGCTACACCTTC
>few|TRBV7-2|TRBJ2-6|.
CASSPHSGANVLTF
TGTGCCAGCAGCCCCCACTCTGGGGCCAACGTCCTGACTTTC
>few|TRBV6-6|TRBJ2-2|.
CASSSLTGELFF
TGTGCCAGCAGTTCTCTCACCGGGGAGCTGTTTTTT
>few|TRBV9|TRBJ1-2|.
CASSVGTENYGYTF
TGTGCCAGCAGCGTAGGGACTGAAAACTATGGCTACACCTTC